These 11 T cell receptor beta chains were sequenced from one sample in a study of blood T cell repertoires in COVID-19. Using immunoSEQ multiplex PCR, the repertoire was profiled, and TCRdb retains in-frame clones only, with some absent. The data hold just over 250,000 clones, with approximately 89% observed a single time. Sequencing was performed on peripheral blood. The receptor source for this set is a woman in her 70s with COVID-19, enrolled during active disease.

The CDR3 bases are TGTGCCAGCAGGAAACTATCGGACTATCGTCAGCCCCAGCATTTT. Protein product: CASRKLSDYRQPQHF. The rearrangement uses TRBV27 and TRBJ1-5; D ambiguous. The CDR3 sequence is 15 residues long. Trimming removed 6 bases from V and 6 bases from J, with 18 bases in between. Germline CDR1 reads MNHEY; CDR2 reads SMNVEV (reference sequence).

The rearrangement joins TRBV11-1 to TRBJ2-1; 10 nucleotides match TRBD2. This CDR3 is 13 amino acids long. Per germline, CDR1 SGHAT and CDR2 FQDESV (reference sequence). V shed 6 bases, J shed 8 bases, and the junction held 4 bases outside the gene matches. CDR3 residues: CASRLAGLDEQFF. The CDR3 DNA reads as TGTGCCAGCAGACTAGCGGGACTCGATGAGCAGTTCTTC.

This clone appeared a few times. The chain combines TRBV18 with TRBJ1-4; D is ambiguous. This CDR3 has 15 residues. Germline CDR1 is KGHSH and CDR2 is LQKENI. Trimming removed 3 bases from V and 0 bases from J, with 8 bases in between. As DNA, the CDR3 is TGTGCCAGCTCACCTAACAGAGCAACTAATGAAAAACTGTTTTTT. It is translated as CASSPNRATNEKLFF.

The CDR3 DNA reads TGTGCCAGCAGTCACCACGGTGCAACTAATGAAAAACTGTTTTTT. Its protein product is CASSHHGATNEKLFF. This chain joins TRBV28 and TRBJ1-4; D uncertain. The CDR3 is made up of 15 amino acids. With 5 bases removed from V and 0 bases from J, the gap between germline ends came to 10 bases. From germline, CDR1 is MDHEN and CDR2 SYDVKM. Variable domain in full (rest from reference TRBV28 and TRBJ1-4): DVKVTQSSRYLVKRTGEKVFLECVQDMDHENMFWYRQDPGLGLRLIYFSYDVKMKEKGDIPEGYSVSREKKERFSLILESASTNQTSMYLCASSHHGATNEKLFFGSGTQLSVL.

This clone was seen only once. J is TRBJ1-2 and V is TRBV6-5; 9 nucleotides align to TRBD1. This CDR3 has 15 residues. J gave up 4 bases and V 6 bases, and 9 bases lay outside the gene matches. Per the germline V gene, CDR1 is MNHEY and CDR2 is SVGAGI. The CDR3 sequence is CASRGRTGEGYGYTF. The CDR3 DNA reads TGTGCCAGCAGGGGACGGACAGGGGAGGGCTATGGCTACACCTTC.

As for this clone: One junction end does not reproduce the germline sequence, and a read error may be involved. J is TRBJ2-7 and V is TRBV6-5; D remains ambiguous. Germline V gene lookup returns CDR1 MNHEY and CDR2 SVGAGI. The CDR3 runs 15 residues. The DNA for the CDR3 is TGTGCCAGCAGCTACTCGGGCCCTTTCTCCTACGAGCAGTACTTC. This encodes CASSYSGPFSYEQYF.

The genes are TRBV3-1 (or the pseudogene TRBV3-2) and TRBJ2-7, with 10 bases aligning to TRBD2. This CDR3 comprises 16 residues. The V and J ends lost 0 bases and 3 bases, in that order; junction bases with no gene match: 5. Germline CDR1 and CDR2: LGHDT and YNNKEL (reference sequence). The CDR3 nucleotides are TGTGCCAGCAGCCAAGATTTGGTAGCGGGGGGCTACGAGCAGTACTTC. Its translation: CASSQDLVAGGYEQYF.

Here the CDR3 DNA reads TGTGCCAGCAGCCTTCGGGGGGGCAACACTGAAGCTTTCTTT. It yields the protein CASSLRGGNTEAFF. The chain recombines TRBV3-1 (or the pseudogene TRBV3-2) with TRBJ1-1; TRBD1 might be the D (6 bases). CDR1 LGHDT and CDR2 YNNKEL come from the germline V gene (reference sequence). The V gene lost 4 bases and the J gene lost 2 bases, with 11 bases spanning the gap. CDR3 length: 14 residues.

In nucleotides, the CDR3 is TGTGCCAGCAGCCATCCCATAGCGGGAGGGTTCACAGATACGCAGTATTTT. Translation gives CASSHPIAGGFTDTQYF. The V call is TRBV14, the J call TRBJ2-3; 11 nucleotides line up with TRBD2. This CDR3 region has 17 residues. CDR1 is SGHDN, CDR2 FVKESK, per germline. Losses at the gene ends were 3 bases for V and 2 bases for J; bases not matched to a gene: 7.

This CDR3 reads CSVVAGSLNSGANVLTF. The CDR3 nucleotides read TGCAGCGTTGTGGCGGGTTCCCTAAACTCTGGGGCCAACGTCCTGACTTTC. This chain connects TRBV29-1 to TRBJ2-6; a weak D match, TRBD2 (5 bases). The CDR3 contains 17 residues. CDR1 and CDR2 (germline): SQVTM, ANQGSEA. Trimming took 4 bases from V and 0 from J, leaving 16 bases between them. The full variable domain, completed using reference TRBV29-1 and TRBJ2-6, is SAVISQKPSRDICQRGTSLTIQCQVDSQVTMMFWYRQQPGQSLTLIATANQGSEATYESGFVIDKFPISRPNLTFSTLTVSNMSPEDSSIYLCSVVAGSLNSGANVLTFGAGSRLTVL.

The V gene is TRBV5-6, the J gene TRBJ1-5; D might be TRBD1 (6 bases). Trimming shortened V by 4 bases and J by 6 bases, and 17 bases separated the two germline ends. Germline assignment: CDR1 SGHDT and CDR2 YYEEEE. The CDR3 length is 15 residues. In nucleotides, the CDR3 is TGTGCCAGCAGCCGGGGGGCAGTCACTTTTCAGCCCCAGCATTTT. Translating gives CASSRGAVTFQPQHF.